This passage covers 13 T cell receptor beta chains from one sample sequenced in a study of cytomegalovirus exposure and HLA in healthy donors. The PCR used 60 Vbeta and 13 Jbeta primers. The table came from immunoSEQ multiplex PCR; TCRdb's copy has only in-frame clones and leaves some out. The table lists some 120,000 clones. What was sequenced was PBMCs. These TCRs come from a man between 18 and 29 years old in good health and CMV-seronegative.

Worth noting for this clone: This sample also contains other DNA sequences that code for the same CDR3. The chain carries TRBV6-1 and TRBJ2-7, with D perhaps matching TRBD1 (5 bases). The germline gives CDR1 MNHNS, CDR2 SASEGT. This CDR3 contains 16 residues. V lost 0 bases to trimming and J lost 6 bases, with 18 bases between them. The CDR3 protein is CASSEALRAPGLEQYF. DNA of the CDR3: TGTGCCAGCAGTGAAGCGCTTCGAGCCCCAGGGCTCGAGCAGTACTTC.

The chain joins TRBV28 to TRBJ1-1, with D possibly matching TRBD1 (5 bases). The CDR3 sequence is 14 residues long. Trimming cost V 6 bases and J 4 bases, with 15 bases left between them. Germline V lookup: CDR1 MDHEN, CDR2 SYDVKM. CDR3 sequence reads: CASSLGAGFTEAFF. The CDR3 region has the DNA TGTGCCAGCAGCCTAGGGGCCGGGTTCACTGAAGCTTTCTTT.

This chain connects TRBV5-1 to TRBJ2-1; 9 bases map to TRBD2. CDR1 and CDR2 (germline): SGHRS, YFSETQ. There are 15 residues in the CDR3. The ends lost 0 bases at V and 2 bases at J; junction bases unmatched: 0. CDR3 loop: CASSLGTSAYNEQFF. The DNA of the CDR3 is TGCGCCAGCAGCTTGGGGACTAGCGCCTACAATGAGCAGTTCTTC.

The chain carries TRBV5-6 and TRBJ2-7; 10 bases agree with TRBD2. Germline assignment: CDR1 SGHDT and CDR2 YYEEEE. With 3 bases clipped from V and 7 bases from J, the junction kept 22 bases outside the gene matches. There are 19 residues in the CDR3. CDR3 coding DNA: TGTGCCAGCAGCTCGCCGGGTGTTTCTAGCGGGAGTCCCCCCGAAGAGCAGTACTTC. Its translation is CASSSPGVSSGSPPEEQYF.

The CDR3 spells CASSPPRSGTSIAKNIQYF. The CDR3, as DNA: TGTGCCAGCTCACCACCAAGATCGGGGACTAGCATAGCCAAAAACATTCAGTACTTC. The chain joins TRBV18 to TRBJ2-4, with TRBD2 matching over 9 bases. From germline, CDR1 is KGHSH and CDR2 LQKENI. The CDR3 is 19 residues long. V dropped 0 bases and J dropped 0; count of bases not matched to a gene: 9. Based on the CDR3 plus reference TRBV18 and TRBJ2-4, the full variable domain is NAGVMQNPRHLVRRRGQEARLRCSPMKGHSHVYWYRQLPEEGLKFMVYLQKENIIDESGMPKERFSAEFPKEGPSILRIQQVVRGDSAAYFCASSPPRSGTSIAKNIQYFGAGTRLSVL.

CDR3 coding DNA: TGTGCCAGCAGCGAGTCGGGCGGGTTAGGCTACGAGCAGTACTTC. It translates to CASSESGGLGYEQYF. This rearrangement joins TRBV5-4 to TRBJ2-7; a weak D match, TRBD2 (5 bases). V shed 4 bases and J shed 3 bases, with 17 bases lying between them. Germline CDR1 and CDR2: SGHNT and YYREEE (reference sequence). This CDR3 comprises 15 residues.

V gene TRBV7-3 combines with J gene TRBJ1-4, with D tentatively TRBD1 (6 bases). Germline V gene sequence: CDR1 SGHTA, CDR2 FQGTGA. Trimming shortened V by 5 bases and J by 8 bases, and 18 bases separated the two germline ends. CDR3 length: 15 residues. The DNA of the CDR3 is TGTGCCAGCAGCCAAACAGGGAAGGTGGGAGAAAAACTGTTTTTT. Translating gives CASSQTGKVGEKLFF.

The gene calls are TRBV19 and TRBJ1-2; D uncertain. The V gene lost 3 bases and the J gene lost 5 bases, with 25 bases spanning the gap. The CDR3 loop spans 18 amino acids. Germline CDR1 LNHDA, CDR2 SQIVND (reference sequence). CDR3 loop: CASSISAGRTVLRYGYTF. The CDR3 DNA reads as TGTGCCAGTAGTATTTCCGCAGGCCGTACGGTTCTTCGTTATGGCTACACCTTC.

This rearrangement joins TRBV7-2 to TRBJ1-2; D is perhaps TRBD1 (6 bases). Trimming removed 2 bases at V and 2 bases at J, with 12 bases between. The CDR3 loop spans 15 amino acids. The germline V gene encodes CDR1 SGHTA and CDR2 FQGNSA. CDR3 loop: CASSLTQGLNYGYTF. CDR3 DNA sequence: TGTGCCAGCAGCTTAACTCAGGGGCTCAACTATGGCTACACCTTC.

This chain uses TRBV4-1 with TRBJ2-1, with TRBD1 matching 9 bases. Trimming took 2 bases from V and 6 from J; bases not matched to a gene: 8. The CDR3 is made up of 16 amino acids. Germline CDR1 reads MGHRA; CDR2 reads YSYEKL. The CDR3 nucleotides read TGCGCCAGCAGCCAATACCGGGACAGGGCAAGCAATGAGCAGTTCTTC. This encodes CASSQYRDRASNEQFF.

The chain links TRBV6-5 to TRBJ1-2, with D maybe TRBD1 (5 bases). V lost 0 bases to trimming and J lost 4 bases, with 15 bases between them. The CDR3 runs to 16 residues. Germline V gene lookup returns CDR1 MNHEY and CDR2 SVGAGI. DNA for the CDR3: TGTGCCAGCAGTTACTCTGCGGGGGAAGTAGTCTATGGCTACACCTTC. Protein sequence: CASSYSAGEVVYGYTF.

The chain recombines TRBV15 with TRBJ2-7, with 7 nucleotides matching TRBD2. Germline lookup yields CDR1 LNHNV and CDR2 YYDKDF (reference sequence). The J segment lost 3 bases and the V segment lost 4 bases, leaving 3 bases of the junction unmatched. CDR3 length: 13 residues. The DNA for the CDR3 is TGTGCCACCAGCATATCGGGAGGCTACGAGCAGTACTTC. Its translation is CATSISGGYEQYF.

The CDR3 region is CASLTGGYTF. CDR3 bases: TGTGCCAGCCTGACGGGGGGCTACACCTTC. The V gene is TRBV2, the J gene TRBJ1-2; D call uncertain. The CDR3 has 10 residues. The V and J ends lost 8 bases and 8 bases respectively, with 9 bases between them. Germline V gives CDR1 SNHLY, CDR2 FYNNEI.